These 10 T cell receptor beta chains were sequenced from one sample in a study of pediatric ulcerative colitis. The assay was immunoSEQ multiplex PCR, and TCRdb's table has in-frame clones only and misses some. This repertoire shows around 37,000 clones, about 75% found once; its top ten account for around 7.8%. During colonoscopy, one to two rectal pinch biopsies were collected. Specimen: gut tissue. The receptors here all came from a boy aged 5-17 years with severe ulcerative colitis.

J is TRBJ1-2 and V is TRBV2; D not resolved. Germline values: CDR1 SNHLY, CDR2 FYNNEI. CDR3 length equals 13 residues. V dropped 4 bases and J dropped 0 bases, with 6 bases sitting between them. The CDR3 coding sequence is TGTGCCAGCAGTGTGTCGGCTAACTATGGCTACACCTTC. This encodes CASSVSANYGYTF.

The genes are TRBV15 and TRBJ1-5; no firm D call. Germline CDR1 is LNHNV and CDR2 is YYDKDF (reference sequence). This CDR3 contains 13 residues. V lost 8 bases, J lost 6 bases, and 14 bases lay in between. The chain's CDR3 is CATVGVKGQPQHF. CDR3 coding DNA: TGTGCCACCGTCGGGGTCAAGGGTCAGCCCCAGCATTTT.

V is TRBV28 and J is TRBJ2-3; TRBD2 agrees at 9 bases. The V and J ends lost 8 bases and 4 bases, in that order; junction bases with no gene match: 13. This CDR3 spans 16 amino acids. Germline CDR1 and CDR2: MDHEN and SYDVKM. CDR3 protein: CASSGTSRVGADTQYF. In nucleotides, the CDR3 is TGTGCCAGCTCGGGGACTAGCCGGGTCGGCGCAGATACGCAGTATTTT. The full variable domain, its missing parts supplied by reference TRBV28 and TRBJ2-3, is DVKVTQSSRYLVKRTGEKVFLECVQDMDHENMFWYRQDPGLGLRLIYFSYDVKMKEKGDIPEGYSVSREKKERFSLILESASTNQTSMYLCASSGTSRVGADTQYFGPGTRLTVL.

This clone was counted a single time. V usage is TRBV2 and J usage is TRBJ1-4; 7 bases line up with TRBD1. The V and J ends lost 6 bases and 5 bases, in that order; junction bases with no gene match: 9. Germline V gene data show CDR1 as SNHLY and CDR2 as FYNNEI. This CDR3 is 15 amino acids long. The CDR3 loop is CASRETGALNEKLFF. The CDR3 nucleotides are TGTGCCAGCAGGGAAACAGGGGCCCTCAATGAAAAACTGTTTTTT.

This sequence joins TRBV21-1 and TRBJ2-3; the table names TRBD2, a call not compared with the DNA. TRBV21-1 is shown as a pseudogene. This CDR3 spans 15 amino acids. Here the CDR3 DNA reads TGTGCCAGCATCCGGGGGGGGGAAGGCACAGATACGCAGTATTTT. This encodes CASIRGGEGTDTQYF.

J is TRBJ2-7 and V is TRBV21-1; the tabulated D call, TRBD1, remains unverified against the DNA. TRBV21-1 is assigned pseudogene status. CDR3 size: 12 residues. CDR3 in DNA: TGTGCCAGCAACCCCAGTTGTGGCGAGCAGTACTTC. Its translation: CASNPSCGEQYF.

CDR3 DNA sequence: TGTGCCAGTCAACAGGGGGGAAACTATGGCTACACCTTC. It is translated as CASQQGGNYGYTF. The rearrangement links TRBV19 to TRBJ1-2; 8 bases line up with TRBD1. Germline assignment: CDR1 LNHDA and CDR2 SQIVND (reference sequence). The CDR3 totals 13 residues. J was trimmed by 2 bases and V by 8 bases; bases with no gene match: 4.

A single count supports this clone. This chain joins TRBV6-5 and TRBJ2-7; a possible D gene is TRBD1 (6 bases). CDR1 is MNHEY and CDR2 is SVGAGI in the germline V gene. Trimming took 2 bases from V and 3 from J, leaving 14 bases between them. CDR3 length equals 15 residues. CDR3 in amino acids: CASSYQSRDIYEQYF. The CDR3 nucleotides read TGTGCCAGCAGTTACCAGTCCCGGGACATCTACGAGCAGTACTTC.

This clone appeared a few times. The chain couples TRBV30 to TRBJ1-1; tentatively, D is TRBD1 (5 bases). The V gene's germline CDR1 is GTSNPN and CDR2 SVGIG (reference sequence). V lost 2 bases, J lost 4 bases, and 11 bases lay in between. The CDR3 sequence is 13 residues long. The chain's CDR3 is CAWSRGEGTEAFF. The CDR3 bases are TGTGCCTGGAGTAGGGGCGAGGGCACTGAAGCTTTCTTT.

The CDR3 region is CASSLSKGLLSYEQYF. The CDR3 DNA reads as TGTGCCAGCAGCTTGAGCAAGGGTCTCCTCTCCTACGAGCAGTACTTC. The genes are TRBV11-2 and TRBJ2-7; no definite D call. With 3 bases removed from V and 0 bases from J, the gap between germline ends came to 15 bases. This CDR3 comprises 16 residues. Germline CDR1 reads SGHAT; CDR2 reads FQNNGV.